This T cell receptor beta chain is drawn from a study of blood T cells in healthy people across ages. The authors ran a second PCR of roughly 6 to 12 cycles using a sample-barcoded 5' primer and a J-beta primer mix. Each cDNA was tagged by a template-switch adaptor containing 12 random nucleotides. Using its own MiXCR run on the 5' RACE reads, TCRdb lists one record per CDR3 protein. The sample yields more than 1.4 million distinct CDR3 sequences, around 39% seen once. Study-wide points: A strong correlation was seen between TCR beta diversity and naive T cell percentage. Age advanced and TCR beta diversity per million T cells fell, roughly linearly.

In regard to this clonotype: Its antigen remains unidentified.

The sequence derives from a young woman in good health. Sequencing used blood.

CDR3 amino acids: CASSLAGGSVYEQYF. DNA of the CDR3: TGTGCCAGCAGCTTAGCAGGGGGCAGTGTCTACGAGCAGTACTTC. The chain is built from TRBV7-2 and TRBJ2-7; 7 bases are a match to TRBD1. Trimming at V came to 0 bases and at J to 3 bases, leaving 5 bases not matched to a gene. The CDR3 length is 15 residues. The germline V gene has CDR1 SGHTA and CDR2 FQGNSA.